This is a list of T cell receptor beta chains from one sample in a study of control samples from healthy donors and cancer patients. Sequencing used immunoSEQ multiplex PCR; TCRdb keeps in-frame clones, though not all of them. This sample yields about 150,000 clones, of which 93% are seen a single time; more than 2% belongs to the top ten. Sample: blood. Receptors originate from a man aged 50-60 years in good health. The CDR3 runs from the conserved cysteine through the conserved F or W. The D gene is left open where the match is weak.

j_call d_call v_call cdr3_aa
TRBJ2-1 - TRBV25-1 CASSAGSREFF
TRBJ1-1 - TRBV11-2 CASSLEAGNTEAFF
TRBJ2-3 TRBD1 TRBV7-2 CASSLGSRGDTQYF
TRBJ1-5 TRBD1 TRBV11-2 CASSPGTGAFNQPQHF
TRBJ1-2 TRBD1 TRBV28 CASSLPTGANYGYTF
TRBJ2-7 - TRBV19 CASSIAFSYEQYF
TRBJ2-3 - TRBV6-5 CASALTGRGDTQYF
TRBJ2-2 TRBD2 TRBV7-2 CASSLTSGIGMGTGELFF
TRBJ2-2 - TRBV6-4 CASSAEGHRTGELFF
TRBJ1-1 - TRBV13 CASSLNRTPGAFF
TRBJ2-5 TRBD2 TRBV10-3 CAISESFQAGAGETQYF
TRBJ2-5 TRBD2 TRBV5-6 CASSRLAGGQETQYF
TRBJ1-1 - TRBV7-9 CASSLGANTEAFF
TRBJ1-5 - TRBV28 CASSLVRSNQPQHF
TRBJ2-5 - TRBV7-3 CASSLGFRETQYF
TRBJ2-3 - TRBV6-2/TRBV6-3 CASSYSTDQRTDTQYF
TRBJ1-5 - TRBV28 CASSLGVSNQPQHF
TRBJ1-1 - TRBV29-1 CSGFLGGETEAFF
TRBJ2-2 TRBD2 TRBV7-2 CASSPSGRGTGELFF
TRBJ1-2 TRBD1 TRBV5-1 CASSSIAGTGGSGYTF